The 23 T cell receptor beta chains below come from one sample, sequenced in a study of blood T cell repertoires in COVID-19. The table came from immunoSEQ multiplex PCR; TCRdb's copy has only in-frame clones and leaves some out. The table includes tens of thousands of clones, around 79% detected once. Sequencing was performed on peripheral blood. These receptors originate from a man aged 55 to 70 with acute or convalescent COVID-19.

The chain carries TRBV6-5 and TRBJ1-6; TRBD1 matches 9 bases. The CDR3 spans 16 residues. J lost 6 bases, V lost 2 bases, and 5 bases had no gene match. Germline loops: CDR1 MNHEY, CDR2 SVGAGI. Here the CDR3 reads CASSYGQGSGNSPLHF. As DNA, the CDR3 is TGTGCCAGCAGTTACGGACAGGGGTCTGGTAATTCACCCCTCCACTTT.

In its sample, this clone was seen once. The chain carries TRBV4-1 and TRBJ2-5; D is uncertain. With 0 bases removed from V and 5 bases from J, the gap between germline ends came to 19 bases. In germline, CDR1 is MGHRA, CDR2 YSYEKL. The CDR3 is made up of 17 amino acids. The CDR3 here is CASSQDPYDKLFETQYF. As DNA, the CDR3 is TGCGCCAGCAGCCAAGACCCTTATGACAAACTGTTTGAGACCCAGTACTTC.

This chain uses TRBV19 with TRBJ2-7, with a tentative D call TRBD2 (5 bases). Deletions cut 5 bases from V and 2 bases from J, with 13 bases between. Germline values: CDR1 LNHDA, CDR2 SQIVND (reference sequence). The CDR3 is 14 amino acids. The CDR3, as DNA: TGTGCCAGTAGTGCGGAGGACGGTCCCTACGAGCAGTACTTC. Its protein product is CASSAEDGPYEQYF.

The chain couples TRBV5-1 to TRBJ1-2; no reliable D call. Looked up from germline, CDR1 is SGHRS and CDR2 is YFSETQ. The CDR3 is 14 amino acids. V lost 4 bases to trimming and J lost 6 bases, with 16 bases between them. CDR3 residues: CASSADSGPDGYTF. DNA for the CDR3: TGCGCCAGCAGCGCGGACTCCGGGCCGGATGGCTACACCTTC. Together with reference TRBV5-1 and TRBJ1-2, the CDR3 gives the full variable domain: KAGVTQTPRYLIKTRGQQVTLSCSPISGHRSVSWYQQTPGQGLQFLFEYFSETQRNKGNFPGRFSGRQFSNSRSEMNVSTLELGDSALYLCASSADSGPDGYTFGSGTRLTVV.

The chain links TRBV5-1 to TRBJ1-1, with 8 bases aligning to TRBD1. Germline loops: CDR1 SGHRS, CDR2 YFSETQ. The CDR3 is made up of 15 amino acids. V shed 8 bases, J shed 5 bases, and the junction held 14 bases outside the gene matches. CDR3 residues: CASNDIGQGGTEAFF. As DNA, the CDR3 is TGCGCCAGTAACGACATAGGACAGGGTGGAACTGAAGCTTTCTTT.

This clone was seen a single time. The genes are TRBV14 and TRBJ2-5; the D gene is possibly TRBD1 (6 bases). This CDR3 contains 16 residues. Trimming shortened V by 0 bases and J by 6 bases, and 17 bases separated the two germline ends. Germline V gives CDR1 SGHDN, CDR2 FVKESK. CDR3 in DNA: TGTGCCAGCAGCCAAGAATTAGGGCAGGGGATACAGACCCAGTACTTC. The encoded protein is CASSQELGQGIQTQYF.

This clone was observed once. The chain recombines TRBV20-1 with TRBJ1-2; perhaps TRBD1 as D (5 bases). Germline V CDR1 and CDR2: DFQATT, SNEGSKA (reference sequence). The CDR3 sequence is 12 residues long. V was shortened by 3 bases and J by 9 bases, with 14 bases between the two germline ends. CDR3: CSASGQGKSYTF. The CDR3, as DNA: TGCAGTGCTAGTGGGCAGGGCAAAAGCTACACCTTC.

The chain uses TRBV14 and TRBJ1-2; tentatively, D is TRBD1 (5 bases). The CDR3 spans 14 residues. V dropped 4 bases and J dropped 4 bases, with 13 bases sitting between them. Per the germline V gene, CDR1 is SGHDN and CDR2 is FVKESK. The CDR3 DNA follows: TGTGCCAGCAGCCGGAACACGGACATCTATGGCTACACCTTC. It encodes CASSRNTDIYGYTF.

This clone was counted only a few times. The V gene is TRBV5-1, the J gene TRBJ1-3; no clear D gene. Germline V gene sequence: CDR1 SGHRS, CDR2 YFSETQ. V lost 4 bases to trimming and J lost 0 bases, with 11 bases between them. The CDR3 extends over 15 amino acids. CDR3: CASSPGSGSGNTIYF. The CDR3 coding sequence is TGCGCCAGCAGCCCCGGTAGCGGCTCTGGAAACACCATATATTTT. Full variable domain (rest looked up from reference TRBV5-1 and TRBJ1-3): KAGVTQTPRYLIKTRGQQVTLSCSPISGHRSVSWYQQTPGQGLQFLFEYFSETQRNKGNFPGRFSGRQFSNSRSEMNVSTLELGDSALYLCASSPGSGSGNTIYFGEGSWLTVV.

The chain combines TRBV2 with TRBJ1-2; possible D gene TRBD1, 5 bases. The germline V gene encodes CDR1 SNHLY and CDR2 FYNNEI. This CDR3 comprises 15 residues. V gave up 7 bases and J gave up 0 bases, with 15 bases separating them. CDR3 amino acids: CASTESPTANYGYTF. CDR3 nucleotides: TGTGCCAGCACCGAAAGCCCGACAGCTAACTATGGCTACACCTTC.

The chain employs TRBV2 and TRBJ1-2, with TRBD1 matching over 9 bases. In germline, CDR1 is SNHLY, CDR2 FYNNEI. The length of the CDR3 is 16 residues. The ends lost 4 bases at V and 2 bases at J; junction bases unmatched: 8. CDR3: CASSGAGTGSNYGYTF. Here the CDR3 DNA reads TGTGCCAGCAGTGGAGCCGGGACAGGGTCCAACTATGGCTACACCTTC.

The chain recombines TRBV18 with TRBJ2-3; D uncertain. The germline V gene has CDR1 KGHSH and CDR2 LQKENI. The CDR3 spans 14 residues. V was pared by 1 base and J by 7 bases, with 12 bases between. This chain's CDR3 is CASSPRSATHTQYF. CDR3 sequence (DNA): TGTGCCAGCTCACCACGGTCAGCGACTCATACGCAGTATTTT.

The chain uses TRBV19 and TRBJ2-7; 8 bases line up with TRBD1. Germline trimming cut 7 bases from V and 1 base from J; bases unmatched to any gene: 9. The length of the CDR3 is 15 residues. Germline CDR1 reads LNHDA; CDR2 reads SQIVND (reference sequence). CDR3 nucleotide sequence: TGTGCCAGTACCCTAGTGGACAGGGCATCCTACGAGCAGTACTTC. This codes for CASTLVDRASYEQYF.

The chain is built from TRBV5-5 and TRBJ2-7; D perhaps matches TRBD1 (6 bases). The ends were cut back, 3 bases at V and 1 base at J, with 11 bases in the middle. Looked up from germline, CDR1 is SGHKS and CDR2 is YYEKEE (reference sequence). CDR3 length equals 14 residues. The CDR3 region has the DNA TGTGCCAGCAGCTCCACAGGGTCTTCCTACGAGCAGTACTTC. The encoded protein is CASSSTGSSYEQYF.

V gene TRBV6-1 combines with J gene TRBJ2-5, with 8 bases aligning to TRBD2. Germline V gene data show CDR1 as MNHNS and CDR2 as SASEGT. The trim removed 4 bases at V and 1 base at J, leaving 8 bases unmatched. This CDR3 has 16 amino acids. In DNA form, the CDR3 reads TGTGCCAGCAGTGTTCGTCGGGGGGGAGTCCAAGAGACCCAGTACTTC. Translation: CASSVRRGGVQETQYF.

About this clone: One end of the junction is discordant with germline, which a read error may explain. The chain recombines TRBV5-1 with TRBJ2-2, with 8 bases lining up with TRBD1. The CDR3 has 15 amino acids. Germline CDR1 SGHRS, CDR2 YFSETQ. Written as DNA, the CDR3 is TGCGCCAGCAACCGGGGACAGGTAAACAGCGGGGAGCTGTTTTTT. Its protein is CASNRGQVNSGELFF.

The chain uses TRBV12-3 or TRBV12-4 and TRBJ1-1; no reliable D call. V lost 1 base and J 5 bases, leaving 5 bases between the germline ends. This CDR3 region has 12 residues. CDR3 amino acids: CASSLGRTEAFF. The CDR3, as DNA: TGTGCCAGCAGTTTAGGGAGGACTGAAGCTTTCTTT.

The sample holds one count of this clone. J is TRBJ1-1 and V is TRBV7-2, with D possibly TRBD1 on 5 matching bases. The V and J ends lost 1 base and 3 bases respectively, with 15 bases between them. The CDR3 consists of 16 residues. CDR1 is SGHTA, CDR2 FQGNSA, per germline. Here the CDR3 DNA reads TGTGCCAGCAGCTTAGTTTTAGGGGAAGGGTACACTGAAGCTTTCTTT. This translates into CASSLVLGEGYTEAFF.

The rearrangement uses TRBV27 and TRBJ2-1; 9 bases map to TRBD1. Germline CDR1 MNHEY, CDR2 SMNVEV (reference sequence). V trimming: 2 bases; J trimming: 15 bases; junction bases outside the gene matches: 11. The CDR3 covers 14 residues. The CDR3 sequence is CASSLEQGAFARFF. DNA of the CDR3: TGTGCCAGCAGTTTAGAACAGGGGGCATTCGCCCGGTTCTTC.

This clone has only one observation. DNA of the CDR3: TGTGCCAGCAGCGCCTCAGGGGCTGACACCGGGGAGCTGTTTTTT. Encoded protein: CASSASGADTGELFF. The chain recombines TRBV11-2 with TRBJ2-2, with D maybe TRBD1 (6 bases). V lost 5 bases and J lost 3, with 13 bases in between. Per germline, CDR1 SGHAT and CDR2 FQNNGV. This CDR3 has 15 amino acids.

The chain is built from TRBV7-7 and TRBJ2-1; TRBD2 matches 11 bases. The CDR3 consists of 15 residues. Trimming at V came to 5 bases and at J to 9 bases, leaving 9 bases not matched to a gene. CDR1 and CDR2 from the germline V gene are SSHAT and FNYEAQ (reference sequence). CDR3 bases: TGTGCCAGCAGCCCTACTAGCGGGGGCCTCAGTGAGCAGTTCTTC. Encoded protein: CASSPTSGGLSEQFF. The variable domain in full, completed from reference TRBV7-7 and TRBJ2-1, reads GAGVSQSPRYKVTKRGQDVTLRCDPISSHATLYWYQQALGQGPEFLTYFNYEAQPDKSGLPSDRFSAERPEGSISTLTIQRTEQRDSAMYRCASSPTSGGLSEQFFGPGTRLTVL.

This chain joins TRBV19 and TRBJ1-2; tentatively, D is TRBD1 (6 bases). The CDR3 spans 14 residues. V lost 7 bases and J 2 bases, leaving 14 bases between the germline ends. Per the germline V gene, CDR1 is LNHDA and CDR2 is SQIVND (reference sequence). For the CDR3, the DNA is TGTGCCAGTAATCCAACAGGGACCAACTATGGCTACACCTTC. This encodes CASNPTGTNYGYTF.

The chain couples TRBV24-1 to TRBJ2-5; 7 bases are shared with TRBD1. V lost 4 bases, J lost 2 bases, and 3 bases stayed unmatched. In germline, CDR1 is KGHDR, CDR2 SFDVKD. The CDR3 is 14 residues long. The CDR3 is CATSDPGGQETQYF. The DNA of the CDR3 is TGTGCCACCAGTGACCCAGGGGGACAAGAGACCCAGTACTTC.